This T cell receptor beta chain derives from a study of cytomegalovirus exposure and HLA in healthy donors. Overall study context: Out of around 360 genotyped donors, roughly 83% belonged to the Caucasian-associated ancestry cluster.

The PCR employed 60 Vbeta primers together with 13 Jbeta primers. Profiled with immunoSEQ multiplex PCR; TCRdb holds only in-frame clones, not every one. The data show more than 90,000 clones, around 81% seen once. J lost 3 bases, V lost 4 bases, and 8 bases had no gene match. This CDR3 has 16 amino acids. The germline CDR1 and CDR2 sequences are SGHRS and YFSETQ. Details on this clone: The antigen remains undetermined.

Notes on the study in general: Confirmation was obtained in vitro that a few CMV-associated chains are specific for CMV antigens.

The V gene is TRBV5-1, the J gene TRBJ2-7, with 12 bases matching TRBD2. The source material was PBMCs. The origin of this receptor is a woman in her 70s in good health and CMV-seropositive. The CDR3 reads CASSPGLAGRLYEQYF. The CDR3 coding sequence is TGCGCCAGCAGCCCGGGACTAGCGGGCCGCCTCTACGAGCAGTACTTC.